The sequence of this T cell receptor (beta chain) was determined in a study of cytomegalovirus exposure and HLA in healthy donors. The CDR3 spans 17 residues. CDR1 is WSHSY, CDR2 SAAADI, per germline. The V end lost 0 bases, the J end lost 0 bases, and 12 bases lay between the germline ends. Data came from immunoSEQ multiplex PCR; TCRdb stores just in-frame clones and leaves some out. The top ten hold approximately 1.1% of the sample, which has some 350,000 clones, 87% seen once. Sequencing was done on a sample of PBMCs. V and J are TRBV10-2 and TRBJ1-5; D may be TRBD1 (5 bases). The TCR sequence derives from a woman aged 25-40 years in good health and CMV-seropositive. This CDR3 is CASSESGQGHSNQPQHF. CDR3 in DNA: TGCGCCAGCAGTGAGTCGGGGCAGGGCCATAGCAATCAGCCCCAGCATTTT.